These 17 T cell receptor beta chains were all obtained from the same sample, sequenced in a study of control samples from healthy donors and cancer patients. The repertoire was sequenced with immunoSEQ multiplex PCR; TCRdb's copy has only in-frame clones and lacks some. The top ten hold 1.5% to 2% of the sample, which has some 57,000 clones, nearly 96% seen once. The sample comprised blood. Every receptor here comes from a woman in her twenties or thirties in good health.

DNA of the CDR3: TGTGCCAGCAGGGCTGCGGGTGTTGGGGAGACCCAGTACTTC. It codes for CASRAAGVGETQYF. The rearrangement links TRBV7-9 to TRBJ2-5, with D possibly being TRBD2 (5 bases). CDR1 SEHNR and CDR2 FQNEAQ come from the germline V gene (reference sequence). V lost 6 bases and J 5 bases, leaving 16 bases between the germline ends. The CDR3 is made up of 14 amino acids.

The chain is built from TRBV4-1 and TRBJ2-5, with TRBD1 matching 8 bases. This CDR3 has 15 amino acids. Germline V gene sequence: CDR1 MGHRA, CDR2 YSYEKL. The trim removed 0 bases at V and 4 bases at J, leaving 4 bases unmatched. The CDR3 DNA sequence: TGCGCCAGCAGCCAAGAGTACAGGGGGTCAGAGACCCAGTACTTC. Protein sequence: CASSQEYRGSETQYF.

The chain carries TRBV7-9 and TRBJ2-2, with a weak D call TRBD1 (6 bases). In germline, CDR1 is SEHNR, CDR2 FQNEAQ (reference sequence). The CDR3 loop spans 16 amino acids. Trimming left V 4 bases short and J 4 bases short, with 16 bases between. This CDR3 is CASSSVSGHPTGELFF. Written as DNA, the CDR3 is TGTGCCAGCAGCTCAGTTTCGGGACACCCCACCGGGGAGCTGTTTTTT.

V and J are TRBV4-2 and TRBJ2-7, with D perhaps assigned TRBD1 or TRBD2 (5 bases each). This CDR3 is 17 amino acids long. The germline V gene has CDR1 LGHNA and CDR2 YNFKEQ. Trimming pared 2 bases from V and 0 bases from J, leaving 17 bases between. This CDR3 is CASSQRSGAASSYEQYF. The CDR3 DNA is TGTGCCAGCAGCCAACGGTCCGGGGCCGCGAGCTCCTACGAGCAGTACTTC.

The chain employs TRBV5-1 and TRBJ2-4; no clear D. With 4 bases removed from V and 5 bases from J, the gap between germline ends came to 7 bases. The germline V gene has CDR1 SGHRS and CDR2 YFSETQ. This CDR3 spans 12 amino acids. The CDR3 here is CASSLGQNIQYF. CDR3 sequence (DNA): TGCGCCAGCAGCCTGGGCCAAAACATTCAGTACTTC. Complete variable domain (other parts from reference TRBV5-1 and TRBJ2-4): KAGVTQTPRYLIKTRGQQVTLSCSPISGHRSVSWYQQTPGQGLQFLFEYFSETQRNKGNFPGRFSGRQFSNSRSEMNVSTLELGDSALYLCASSLGQNIQYFGAGTRLSVL.

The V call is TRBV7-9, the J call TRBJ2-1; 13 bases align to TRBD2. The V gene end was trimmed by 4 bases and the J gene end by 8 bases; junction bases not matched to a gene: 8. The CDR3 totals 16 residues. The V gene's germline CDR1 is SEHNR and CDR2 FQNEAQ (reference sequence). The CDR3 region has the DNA TGTGCCAGCAGCTCCGGAGGACTAGCGGGAGCGGATGAGCAGTTCTTC. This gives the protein CASSSGGLAGADEQFF.

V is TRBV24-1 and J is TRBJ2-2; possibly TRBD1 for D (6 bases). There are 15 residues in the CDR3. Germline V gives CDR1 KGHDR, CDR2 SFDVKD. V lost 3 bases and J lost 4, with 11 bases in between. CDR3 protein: CATSDRAGVTGELFF. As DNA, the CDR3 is TGTGCCACCAGTGATCGGGCAGGGGTCACCGGGGAGCTGTTTTTT.

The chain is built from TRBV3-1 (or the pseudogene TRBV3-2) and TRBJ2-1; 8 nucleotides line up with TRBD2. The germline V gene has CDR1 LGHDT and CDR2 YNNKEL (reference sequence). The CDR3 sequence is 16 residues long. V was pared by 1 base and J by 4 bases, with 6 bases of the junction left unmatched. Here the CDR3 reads CASSQVTGGAYNEQFF. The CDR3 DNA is TGTGCCAGCAGCCAAGTTACGGGAGGGGCGTACAATGAGCAGTTCTTC.

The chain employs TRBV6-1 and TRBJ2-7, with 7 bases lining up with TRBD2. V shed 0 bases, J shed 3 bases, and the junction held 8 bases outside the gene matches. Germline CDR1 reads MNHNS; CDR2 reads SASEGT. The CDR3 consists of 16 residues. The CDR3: CASSEANASGYYEQYF. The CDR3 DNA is TGTGCCAGCAGTGAAGCGAATGCTAGCGGTTACTACGAGCAGTACTTC.

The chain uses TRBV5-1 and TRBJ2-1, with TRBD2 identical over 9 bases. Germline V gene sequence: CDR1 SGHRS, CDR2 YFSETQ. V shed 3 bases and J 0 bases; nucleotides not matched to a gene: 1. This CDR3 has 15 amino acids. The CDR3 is CASSYSGSSYNEQFF. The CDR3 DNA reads TGCGCCAGCAGCTATAGCGGGAGCTCCTACAATGAGCAGTTCTTC.

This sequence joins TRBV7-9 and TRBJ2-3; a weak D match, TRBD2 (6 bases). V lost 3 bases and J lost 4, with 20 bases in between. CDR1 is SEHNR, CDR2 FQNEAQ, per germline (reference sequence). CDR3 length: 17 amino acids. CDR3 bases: TGTGCCAGCAGCTTTGGGTGGGCCCCGGGAGAACCAGATACGCAGTATTTT. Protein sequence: CASSFGWAPGEPDTQYF.

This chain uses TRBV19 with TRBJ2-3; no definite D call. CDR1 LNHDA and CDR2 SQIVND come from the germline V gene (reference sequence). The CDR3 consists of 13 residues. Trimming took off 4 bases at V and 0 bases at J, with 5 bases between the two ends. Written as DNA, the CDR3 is TGTGCCAGTAGTAGGGCTAGCACAGATACGCAGTATTTT. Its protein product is CASSRASTDTQYF.

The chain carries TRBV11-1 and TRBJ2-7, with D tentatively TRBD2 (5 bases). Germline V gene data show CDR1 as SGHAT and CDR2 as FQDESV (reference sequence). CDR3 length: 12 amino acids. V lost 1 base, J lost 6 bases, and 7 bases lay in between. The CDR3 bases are TGTGCCAGCAGCTTAGATCGGGGCGAGCAGTACTTC. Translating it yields CASSLDRGEQYF.

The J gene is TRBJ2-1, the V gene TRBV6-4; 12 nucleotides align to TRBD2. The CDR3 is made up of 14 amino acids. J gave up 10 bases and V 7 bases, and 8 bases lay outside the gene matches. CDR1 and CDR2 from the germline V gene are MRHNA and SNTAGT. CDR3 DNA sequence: TGTGCCAGCATTAGGACTAGCGGGAAGGGAGAGCAGTTCTTC. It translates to CASIRTSGKGEQFF.

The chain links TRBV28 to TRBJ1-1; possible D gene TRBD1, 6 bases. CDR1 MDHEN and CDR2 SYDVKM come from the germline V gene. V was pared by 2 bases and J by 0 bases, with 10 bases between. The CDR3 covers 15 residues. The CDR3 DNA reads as TGTGCCAGCAGTTTAACCCGACAGGTGAACACTGAAGCTTTCTTT. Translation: CASSLTRQVNTEAFF.

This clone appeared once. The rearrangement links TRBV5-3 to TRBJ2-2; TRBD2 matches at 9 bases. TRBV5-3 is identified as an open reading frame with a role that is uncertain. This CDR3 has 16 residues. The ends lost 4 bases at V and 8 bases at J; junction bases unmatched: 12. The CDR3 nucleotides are TGTGCCAGAAGCGAATTCAGCGGGAGGCGGTCAGGGGAGCTGTTTTTT. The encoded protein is CARSEFSGRRSGELFF.

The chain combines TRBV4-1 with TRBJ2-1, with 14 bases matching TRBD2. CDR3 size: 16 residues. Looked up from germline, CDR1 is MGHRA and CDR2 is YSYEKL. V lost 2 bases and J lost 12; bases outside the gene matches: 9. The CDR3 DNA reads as TGCGCCAGCAGCCAAAGACTAGCGGGAGGGCGAAGTGTGCAGTTCTTC. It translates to CASSQRLAGGRSVQFF.